This T cell receptor beta chain came from a study of OX40 agonist ivuxolimab in advanced cancers. Study-level results: At 0.1 to 3.0 mg/kg, CD4+ and CD8+ blood T cells expanded clonally by week 6.

For this clone: Its antigen is unknown.

Clones were read by immunoSEQ multiplex PCR, and TCRdb kept only the in-frame ones, dropping some. The table includes about 100,000 clones, about 91% detected once. J gave up 0 bases and V 4 bases, and 9 bases lay outside the gene matches. The CDR3 extends over 16 amino acids. Per germline, CDR1 ENHRY and CDR2 SYGVKD. The rearrangement links TRBV10-3 to TRBJ2-7; 7 nucleotides align to TRBD1. The material was CD4+ or CD8+ T cells sorted from blood, obtained in a trial of the OX40 agonist ivuxolimab. The source of this sequence is an adult with an advanced solid tumor such as melanoma, head and neck, liver or kidney cancer. CDR3 sequence reads: CAISVGPGQFSYEQYF. CDR3 DNA sequence: TGTGCCATCAGTGTCGGGCCGGGACAGTTCTCCTACGAGCAGTACTTC.